This TCR beta chain emerged from a study of sequential checkpoint blockade in melanoma. Study details: Both treatment sequences were followed by maintenance nivolumab. TCRβ was sequenced from DNA of about 96 pretreatment tumors. After nivolumab or ipilimumab alone, around 24 patients had week-13 rebiopsies. Regarding the study as a whole: Patients with week-13 increases in T-cell fraction and clonality benefited about 30 times more often.

The treatment: randomized to nivolumab then ipilimumab (arm A) or the reverse (arm B). The length of the CDR3 is 13 residues. The germline V and J ends were trimmed by 6 bases and 0 bases, with 8 bases remaining between them. Germline assignment: CDR1 KGHSH and CDR2 LQKENI. As for this clone: Its target is unknown.

Sequencing used immunoSEQ multiplex PCR; TCRdb keeps in-frame clones, though not all of them. The sample has about 7,300 clones, 20% to 30% seen once. The sequence was obtained from a human donor with melanoma. Specimen: tumor tissue (inferred from file names), collected from a patient given nivolumab and ipilimumab in sequence. The rearrangement joins TRBV18 to TRBJ2-5, with D possibly being TRBD1 or TRBD2 (5 bases each). CDR3 sequence reads: CASSWGNQETQYF. CDR3 nucleotides: TGTGCCAGCTCGTGGGGGAACCAAGAGACCCAGTACTTC.